Included here is one TCR beta chain sequence, with context. This record comes from a study of blood T cell repertoires in COVID-19. As for the study in general: PBMCs, B-cell-depleted T cells, or T cells were the source of the cDNA or gDNA that made up the material.

This CDR3 contains 15 residues. Trimming left V 0 bases short and J 0 bases short, with 10 bases between. Germline loops: CDR1 SGHRS, CDR2 YFSETQ. Study members were between about 18 and 100 years old and lived in 25 or so US regions. Data came from immunoSEQ multiplex PCR; TCRdb stores just in-frame clones and leaves some out. The sample has about 220,000 clones; 88% are singletons. Sequencing input: PBMCs or T cells enriched from blood (not recorded which). The TCR was taken from a woman under 40 who had recovered from COVID-19. The V gene is TRBV5-1, the J gene TRBJ2-7; weak D call: TRBD2 (6 bases). The chain's CDR3 is CASSLGLGGSYEQYF. The CDR3 DNA is TGCGCCAGCAGCTTGGGTCTGGGGGGCTCCTACGAGCAGTACTTC.